This T cell receptor (beta chain) originates from a study of regulatory T cells in long-lasting Graves disease. Study outcomes and limitations: Researchers reported studying only peripheral blood, not thyroid tissue.

Described time point: newly diagnosed GD, antithyroid drugs for less than 3 months. PBMC-extracted RNA yielded the TCR library. Of note for this clonotype: What it binds is not known. This likely stems from a read error, as it lies one base from a far larger clone.

Through Arm-PCR of CDR3 regions and iRepertoire HTBI primers, TCR beta libraries were built. TCRdb passed the multiplex PCR reads through MiXCR, listing each CDR3 protein once. The data hold 400,000 to 450,000 distinct CDR3 sequences, with 15% to 20% observed a single time. The germline CDR1 and CDR2 sequences are SGHTA and FQGTGA. This CDR3 has 14 amino acids. The trim removed 5 bases at V and 10 bases at J, leaving 11 bases unmatched. These data were likewise used in another study, on T cells in Graves' hyperthyroidism and ophthalmopathy.

The chain recombines TRBV7-3 with TRBJ2-1; 7 bases line up with TRBD1. The source was peripheral blood mononuclear cells (PBMCs), collected at new diagnosis, from a patient treated with antithyroid drugs. The sequence came from a woman aged 25 to 39 with Graves disease. This chain's CDR3 is CASSLPGQATEQFF. The CDR3 region has the DNA TGTGCCAGCAGCCTTCCAGGACAGGCAACGGAGCAGTTCTTC.